This TCR beta chain was documented in a study of identical twins. CDR1 is MNHNS and CDR2 is SASEGT in the germline V gene. J was trimmed by 6 bases and V by 6 bases; bases with no gene match: 10. The CDR3 sequence is 15 residues long. This clonotype was seen at least ten times. What it recognizes is unknown. A universal primer site was incorporated via template switching, and the cDNA contained unique molecular identifiers. TCRdb recomputed calls from the 5' RACE reads with MiXCR, one row per CDR3 protein. Of 200,000 to 300,000 distinct CDR3 sequences listed, 7% to 8.5% are singletons. Study-level results: Donors were not followed over many years; analysis was cross-sectional. Beta out-of-frame sequences showed weaker excess sharing between twins.

These sequences were also reported in another study, on yellow fever vaccine responses in identical twins. In that study: Twins' vaccine T cell response reportedly seemed partly convergent, partly personalized.

The TCR was taken from a woman aged 18-35 years in good health. Sequenced sample: CD8+ T cells sorted from blood. This chain uses TRBV6-1 with TRBJ2-1; TRBD2 aligns across 8 bases. The CDR3 coding sequence is TGTGCCAGCAGCCCTACTGCGGGGGGCCCCAATGAGCAGTTCTTC. Its protein product is CASSPTAGGPNEQFF.